These T cell receptor beta chains were read from a single sample in a study of blood T cell repertoires in COVID-19. Method: immunoSEQ multiplex PCR; TCRdb's copy keeps in-frame clones and lacks some. This sample has about 220,000 clones, with around 81% found just once. Sequenced input: peripheral blood. The receptors derive from a woman aged 70-85 years with acute or convalescent COVID-19. Each CDR3 is given with its conserved first and last residue. Fields, in order: D gene, J gene, clone size, V gene, CDR3 protein, CDR3 DNA. A D gene is named only where the DNA matches it firmly. Some rows have no size entry. The others give once, few or many, or a class for an expanded clone.

D: -; J: TRBJ2-1; size: few; V: TRBV7-2; CDR3: CASSSGGSYNEQFF; DNA: TGTGCCAGCAGCTCGGGTGGGAGTTACAATGAGCAGTTCTTC
D: -; J: TRBJ1-3; size: once; V: TRBV2; CDR3: CASSVAHGKDTIYF; DNA: TGTGCCAGCAGTGTAGCTCACGGGAAGGACACCATATATTTT
D: -; J: TRBJ2-3; size: -; V: TRBV7-2; CDR3: CASSLWGGRTDTQYF; DNA: TGTGCCAGCAGCTTATGGGGGGGGCGGACAGATACGCAGTATTTT
D: -; J: TRBJ2-3; size: -; V: TRBV20-1; CDR3: CSAPVRDTQYF; DNA: TGCAGTGCCCCCGTGCGGGATACGCAGTATTTT
D: TRBD2; J: TRBJ2-3; size: -; V: TRBV5-8; CDR3: CASSLSGGPLWDTQYF; DNA: TGTGCCAGCAGCCTTAGCGGGGGCCCCTTGTGGGATACGCAGTATTTT
D: TRBD1; J: TRBJ1-2; size: once; V: TRBV6-1; CDR3: CASSPTGQNYGYTF; DNA: TGTGCCAGCAGTCCCACGGGACAGAACTATGGCTACACCTTC
D: -; J: TRBJ2-5; size: once; V: TRBV4-3; CDR3: CASSLNREGTQYF; DNA: TGCGCCAGCAGCCTTAACAGGGAGGGGACCCAGTACTTC
D: TRBD2; J: TRBJ2-5; size: few; V: TRBV11-3; CDR3: CASSHPRSRGGETQYF; DNA: TGTGCCAGCAGCCATCCAAGATCCCGGGGGGGGGAGACCCAGTACTTC
D: TRBD1; J: TRBJ2-6; size: -; V: TRBV19; CDR3: CASEQGAGANVLTF; DNA: TGTGCCAGCGAACAGGGGGCTGGGGCCAACGTCCTGACTTTC
D: TRBD1; J: TRBJ1-5; size: -; V: TRBV6-6; CDR3: CASSLQGDSNQPQHF; DNA: TGTGCCAGCAGTTTACAGGGGGATAGCAATCAGCCCCAGCATTTT
D: -; J: TRBJ1-5; size: -; V: TRBV6-2/TRBV6-3; CDR3: CASSTGENQPQHF; DNA: TGTGCCAGCAGTACGGGGGAAAATCAGCCCCAGCATTTT
D: TRBD2; J: TRBJ2-3; size: -; V: TRBV5-1; CDR3: CASSLEGLAGGLDTQYF; DNA: TGCGCCAGCAGCTTGGAAGGACTAGCGGGGGGATTAGATACGCAGTATTTT
D: -; J: TRBJ2-4; size: once; V: TRBV4-3; CDR3: CASSQDPPAASKNIQYF; DNA: TGCGCCAGCAGCCAAGACCCCCCGGCGGCTAGCAAAAACATTCAGTACTTC
D: -; J: TRBJ2-2; size: -; V: TRBV18; CDR3: CASSPRSDGTGELFF; DNA: TGTGCCAGCTCACCAAGGAGCGATGGCACCGGGGAGCTGTTTTTT
D: -; J: TRBJ2-5; size: -; V: TRBV18; CDR3: CASSPQQQETQYF; DNA: TGTGCCAGCTCACCACAACAGCAAGAGACCCAGTACTTC
D: TRBD2; J: TRBJ2-2; size: -; V: TRBV18; CDR3: CASSPGLDTGELFF; DNA: TGTGCCAGCTCACCGGGACTAGATACCGGGGAGCTGTTTTTT
D: TRBD1; J: TRBJ2-7; size: -; V: TRBV24-1; CDR3: CATSDSRTGGYEQYF; DNA: TGTGCCACCAGTGATTCCCGGACAGGTGGCTACGAGCAGTACTTC
D: TRBD1; J: TRBJ1-2; size: -; V: TRBV6-5; CDR3: CASSYGPGGPYGYTF; DNA: TGTGCCAGCAGTTACGGGCCAGGGGGCCCCTATGGCTACACCTTC
D: -; J: TRBJ2-2; size: -; V: TRBV27; CDR3: CATGRETNTGELFF; DNA: TGTGCCACCGGCAGGGAAACGAACACCGGGGAGCTGTTTTTT
D: TRBD2; J: TRBJ2-3; size: -; V: TRBV6-2/TRBV6-3; CDR3: CASSYSSSGETIIPPDTQYF; DNA: TGTGCCAGCAGTTACTCGAGTAGCGGGGAGACCATCATCCCCCCAGATACGCAGTATTTT
D: -; J: TRBJ2-6; size: -; V: TRBV10-2; CDR3: CASSSGTGANVLTF; DNA: TGCGCCAGCAGCTCAGGAACTGGGGCCAACGTCCTGACTTTC
D: TRBD1; J: TRBJ1-1; size: -; V: TRBV18; CDR3: CASSPRTGGEAFF; DNA: TGTGCCAGCTCACCCCGGACAGGGGGCGAAGCTTTCTTT
D: -; J: TRBJ2-5; size: -; V: TRBV5-5; CDR3: CASSVMSQETQYF; DNA: TGTGCCAGCAGCGTTATGTCCCAAGAGACCCAGTACTTC
D: -; J: TRBJ1-5; size: -; V: TRBV7-4; CDR3: CASSFGDSNQPQHF; DNA: TGTGCCAGCAGCTTCGGTGACAGTAATCAGCCCCAGCATTTT
D: TRBD1; J: TRBJ2-7; size: -; V: TRBV18; CDR3: CASSAGTGVYEQYF; DNA: TGTGCCAGCTCAGCCGGGACAGGGGTCTACGAGCAGTACTTC
D: TRBD2; J: TRBJ2-3; size: -; V: TRBV27; CDR3: CASRRGLAGHTQYF; DNA: TGTGCCAGCAGGAGGGGTCTAGCGGGCCATACGCAGTATTTT
D: TRBD1; J: TRBJ1-1; size: -; V: TRBV9; CDR3: CASSVGTGDRGLGAFF; DNA: TGTGCCAGCAGCGTAGGTACAGGAGACAGGGGGCTTGGAGCTTTCTTT
D: -; J: TRBJ1-2; size: -; V: TRBV5-1; CDR3: CASSLEGGPLVSYTF; DNA: TGCGCCAGCAGCTTGGAGGGAGGTCCCCTTGTAAGCTACACCTTC
D: TRBD2; J: TRBJ2-1; size: -; V: TRBV7-9; CDR3: CASSNYRGLAGHNEQFF; DNA: TGTGCCAGCAGCAATTACCGCGGACTAGCGGGGCACAATGAGCAGTTCTTC
D: -; J: TRBJ2-3; size: -; V: TRBV2; CDR3: CASSERGGGTDTQYF; DNA: TGTGCCAGCAGTGAAAGGGGGGGTGGCACAGATACGCAGTATTTT
D: -; J: TRBJ1-5; size: -; V: TRBV19; CDR3: CASSIQNSNQPQHF; DNA: TGTGCCAGTAGTATCCAAAATAGCAATCAGCCCCAGCATTTT
D: TRBD1; J: TRBJ2-2; size: -; V: TRBV6-2/TRBV6-3; CDR3: CASSYNPDRGYTGELFF; DNA: TGTGCCAGCAGTTATAACCCCGACAGGGGGTACACCGGGGAGCTGTTTTTT
D: -; J: TRBJ1-1; size: -; V: TRBV7-3; CDR3: CASSFGIGLSGPGGTEAFF; DNA: TGTGCCAGCAGCTTCGGTATCGGGTTGTCAGGGCCCGGAGGGACTGAAGCTTTCTTT
D: -; J: TRBJ1-1; size: -; V: TRBV10-2; CDR3: CASRGLNTEAFF; DNA: TGCGCCAGCAGGGGGCTGAACACTGAAGCTTTCTTT
D: TRBD2; J: TRBJ2-7; size: -; V: TRBV30; CDR3: CAWSVPPGGDTF; DNA: TGTGCCTGGAGTGTGCCCCCGGGGGGAGACACGTTC
D: TRBD1; J: TRBJ1-1; size: -; V: TRBV24-1; CDR3: CATSGFRGGPGAEAFF; DNA: TGTGCCACCTCGGGCTTCCGAGGGGGCCCCGGGGCTGAAGCTTTCTTT
D: TRBD1; J: TRBJ2-3; size: -; V: TRBV7-2; CDR3: CASSFDRARRKDTQYF; DNA: TGTGCCAGCAGCTTCGACAGGGCGCGTCGTAAAGATACGCAGTATTTT
D: TRBD1; J: TRBJ2-2; size: -; V: TRBV3-1/TRBV3-2; CDR3: CASSYDRVNTGELFF; DNA: TGTGCCAGCAGTTACGACAGGGTGAACACCGGGGAGCTGTTTTTT
D: TRBD1; J: TRBJ1-1; size: -; V: TRBV5-1; CDR3: CASSVQGVSNSAFF; DNA: TGCGCCAGCAGCGTTCAGGGGGTGTCTAATTCGGCTTTCTTT
D: -; J: TRBJ2-1; size: -; V: TRBV28; CDR3: CASSLLRSSYNEQFF; DNA: TGTGCCAGCAGCCTACTCCGAAGTTCCTACAATGAGCAGTTCTTC
D: -; J: TRBJ2-1; size: -; V: TRBV6-2/TRBV6-3; CDR3: CASSTQGNEQFF; DNA: TGTGCCAGCAGTACCCAGGGGAATGAGCAGTTCTTC
D: TRBD1; J: TRBJ2-1; size: -; V: TRBV18; CDR3: CASSPLSDRGSYNEQFF; DNA: TGTGCCAGCTCACCCCTCTCTGACAGGGGATCCTACAATGAGCAGTTCTTC
D: -; J: TRBJ2-3; size: -; V: TRBV3-1/TRBV3-2; CDR3: CASKPSGTDTQYF; DNA: TGTGCCAGCAAACCCTCGGGCACAGATACGCAGTATTTT
D: -; J: TRBJ2-5; size: -; V: TRBV3-1/TRBV3-2; CDR3: CATSPGVQETQYF; DNA: TGTGCCACCAGCCCAGGGGTTCAAGAGACCCAGTACTTC
D: -; J: TRBJ1-1; size: -; V: TRBV6-5; CDR3: CASSYSGRGNTEAFF; DNA: TGTGCCAGCAGTTACTCGGGCAGGGGAAACACTGAAGCTTTCTTT
D: TRBD1; J: TRBJ1-1; size: -; V: TRBV6-2/TRBV6-3; CDR3: CASSSDRGHAFF; DNA: TGTGCCAGCAGCTCGGACAGGGGGCATGCTTTCTTT